This TCR beta chain originates from a study of graft-versus-host responses after intestinal transplantation. Some clones are missing from TCRdb's copy, which holds only in-frame ones; the method was immunoSEQ multiplex PCR. The table includes about 70,000 clones, around 90% detected once. Turning to this clone: Its antigen is currently unknown.

The CDR3 covers 17 residues. The V end was cut by 0 bases, the J end by 1 base, with 12 bases between. The germline V gene has CDR1 LGHNA and CDR2 YSLEER. Overall study findings and caveats: Early post-transplant HvG declines showed an association with peak circulating GvH clone levels. Recipient marrow harbored GvH clones, some of which surfaced first in ileum or blood.

The sequences come from unstimulated CD8+ T cells sorted from spleen or lymph node cells, collected before transplant. This TCR was recovered from a human donor who was the organ donor for an intestinal transplant. The rearrangement uses TRBV4-3 and TRBJ2-2; D call uncertain. CDR3 region: CASSQDHSTLNTGELFF. CDR3 DNA: TGCGCCAGCAGCCAAGATCACAGCACATTGAACACCGGGGAGCTGTTTTTT.